This T cell receptor beta chain stems from a study of T cells after yellow fever vaccination (dated by TCRdb to between 2017 and 2020). The study in broad terms: The SMART-Seq v4 Ultra Low Input RNA kit was used to prepare libraries from fractions with low cell numbers. Blood was drawn at multiple timepoints before and after primary and secondary immunization, with bulk PBMC replicates and cell subsets isolated. Two healthy male donors, one aged 18 to 30 and one aged 30 to 40 years, made up the cohort. To follow T-cell clones before and after both primary and booster YFV17D yellow fever vaccination, bulk TCR alpha and beta repertoires underwent longitudinal sequencing. Paper-wide results and their limitations: After the booster, most clones that had expanded after primary vaccination were detected again (nearly 98% of CD4 and over 75% of CD8), suggesting broad maintenance of memory. Compared with the primary T-cell response, the secondary T-cell response was weaker but faster, peaking on day 5 rather than day 15. Because the study included only two donors, the extent to which the findings can be generalized is limited. A small fraction of clonotypes appeared in both the CD4 and CD8 compartments, likely as a result of convergent recombination. FACS-sorted repertoires could contain abundant contaminating clonotypes from the bulk population, so computational filtering was required.

This clonotype has just a few counts. It has no known antigen specificity. Base quality data are lacking; no much larger clone is found one base away. TCR cDNA was made using 5'RACE template switching, a step that added a universal primer site and unique molecular identifiers. Priming for cDNA synthesis came from both the TCR alpha and TCR beta constant segments. Libraries were amplified in two PCR steps, with sample barcodes and sequencing adapters added in the second step. Libraries were sequenced on Illumina HiSeq 2500 (2x100 bp) or NovaSeq (2x150 bp). From the authors' description of their analysis: Demultiplexing of reads and collapsing into UMI consensus sequences were performed with MIGEC, and V(D)J alignment was carried out with MiXCR. Vaccine-responding clonotypes were identified with edgeR using replicate PBMC samples, with FDR below 0.01 and a log2 fold change above 5 up to day 15 being required. Each bulk clonotype received a CD4 or CD8 identity based on whether the sequenced CD4 or CD8 repertoire contained that clonotype at higher abundance. TCRdb reanalyzed the raw reads on its own, using fastp at Q25 for trimming and MiXCR for clone calling, and kept in-frame beta chains. Rows are unified per CDR3 protein, each entry keeping the most common DNA and genes. These V and J calls rely on TCRdb rather than the paper's analysis. This sample comprises a few hundred thousand distinct CDR3 sequences, about 19% of them detected only once. 13% to 15% of the sample is held by the ten biggest clonotypes.

The treatment or condition tag for this specimen amounts to: live attenuated yellow fever vaccine strain. At each blood-draw timepoint, two biological replicates of bulk PBMCs were collected. A standard Ficoll-Paque protocol was used to isolate PBMCs from peripheral blood. RNA was extracted with TriZol from bulk PBMCs, CD4 and CD8 fractions, and dextramer-positive and dextramer-negative fractions. Based on the germline V gene, the CDR1 and CDR2 sequences are MNHEY and SVGAGI. From the cysteine up to the phenylalanine, the CDR3 has a length of 14 residues. Just the 42-base CDR3 DNA is kept, in frame starting at base 1. Trimming takes 2 bases from V and 0 bases from J, and the germline ends sit 4 bases apart.

The rearranged chain carries TRBV6-5 and TRBJ1-4, with the D gene not clear enough to name. The input for sequencing was PBMCs, taken 15 days after the yellow fever booster vaccination. The sequence was collected from a man aged 25-45 years who received the YFV17D yellow fever vaccine. The base sequence is TGTGCCAGCAGTTACGTTGCAACTAATGAAAAACTGTTTTTT. Its translation is CASSYVATNEKLFF.